This T cell receptor (beta chain) was identified during a study of metastatic and nonmetastatic thyroid tumors. As concerns this clone: One end of the junction is discordant with germline, which a read error may explain.

Patients were all untreated before their thyroid surgery. Under the authors' procedure: The study took CDR3 differences across clinicopathological groups and made a distant-metastasis classifier for papillary thyroid cancer from them. TCRdb reassembled clones from the PCR reads with MiXCR. V and J calls and clone size were set by TCRdb, not the authors. The profile shows 6,000 to 8,000 clones, more than 20% of them singletons. Germline assignment: CDR1 DFQATT and CDR2 SNEGSKA (reference sequence). The CDR3 consists of 15 residues. This clonotype was sampled from a female donor with papillary thyroid cancer or a benign thyroid nodule (not recorded which). Some clones in this sample may be carry-over from other donors' samples. V and J are TRBV20-1 and TRBJ2-3; weak D call: TRBD1 (5 bases). Sample: adjacent normal tissue. CDR3 sequence reads: CSSSKSQGNTDTQYF. DNA for the CDR3: TGCAGTTCTAGTAAGTCGCAGGGTAACACAGATACGCAGTATTTT.